This TCR beta chain was profiled in a study of T cell repertoires in cytomegalovirus infection. Study information: An indication of both CMV infection and matching HLA type came from public TCR beta signatures.

Study results and limitations: Public TCR beta family frequency separated CMV-and-HLA carriers, including in an independent cohort. The ex vivo response was dominated by HLA-C-restricted CMV-specific TCR beta clonotypes.

A word on this clonotype: Its antigen remains unknown.

V gave up 0 bases and J gave up 0 bases, with 16 bases separating them. The CDR3 consists of 18 residues. From germline, CDR1 is MNHNY and CDR2 SVGAGI (reference sequence). One entry per CDR3 protein, called by TCRdb with MiXCR from the reads. Among 600,000 to 700,000 distinct CDR3 sequences listed, around a third were seen once. V gene TRBV6-6 combines with J gene TRBJ2-3, with D perhaps matching TRBD2 (7 bases). This clonotype originated in a human donor in good health (CMV status not recorded). Some clones in this sample may be carry-over from other donors' samples. The source material was cultured PBMCs, sampled from culture after CMV antigen stimulation. CDR3 protein: CASSYSIDGGPSTDTQYF. In nucleotides, the CDR3 is TGTGCCAGCAGTTACTCGATTGACGGGGGGCCTAGCACAGATACGCAGTATTTT.